A selection of T cell receptor beta chains follows, all from one sample in a study of blood T cell repertoires in COVID-19. Some clones are missing from TCRdb's copy, which holds only in-frame ones; the method was immunoSEQ multiplex PCR. In the table there are 60,000 to 95,000 clones, about 74% of which are singletons. Input material: peripheral blood. Receptors originate from a human donor with acute or convalescent COVID-19. The donor label of this sample is uncertain. CDR3s include the opening cysteine and the closing phenylalanine or tryptophan. The order of the fields is clone size, D gene, J gene, V gene, CDR3 DNA, CDR3 protein. A D gene is named only where the DNA matches it firmly. The size field is filled for only some rows; it gives once, few, many or a size class.

size: .
D: TRBD1
J: TRBJ1-5
V: TRBV2
DNA: TGTGCCAGCAGTCCGACAGGGGTCCAGCCCCAGCATTTT
CDR3: CASSPTGVQPQHF

size: few
D: TRBD2
J: TRBJ2-2
V: TRBV4-3
DNA: TGCGCCAGCAGCCCGAGACTAGCGGGAAACACCGGGGAGCTGTTTTTT
CDR3: CASSPRLAGNTGELFF

size: .
D: .
J: TRBJ2-6
V: TRBV18
DNA: TGTGCCAGCTCACCACGGTCAGGGTCTGGGGCCAACGTCCTGACTTTC
CDR3: CASSPRSGSGANVLTF

size: .
D: TRBD2
J: TRBJ2-5
V: TRBV11-1
DNA: TGTGCCAGCAGCCCTCGCCCTAGCGGGATGGAGACCCAGTACTTC
CDR3: CASSPRPSGMETQYF

size: .
D: .
J: TRBJ1-6
V: TRBV6-6
DNA: TGTGCCAGCGTCGGGGAGGGCAGGTATAATTCACCCCTCCACTTT
CDR3: CASVGEGRYNSPLHF

size: .
D: TRBD1
J: TRBJ2-1
V: TRBV18
DNA: TGTGCCAGCTCACCTCAGGGCGGGTTCGTAGGCAAAGACAGGGGAACCTACAATGAGCAGTTCTTC
CDR3: CASSPQGGFVGKDRGTYNEQFF

size: few
D: TRBD1
J: TRBJ2-1
V: TRBV7-9
DNA: TGTGCCAGCAGCAGACGGGGACAGGGGAGCAATGAGCAGTTCTTC
CDR3: CASSRRGQGSNEQFF

size: .
D: .
J: TRBJ1-5
V: TRBV2
DNA: TGTGCCAGCAAGGAGGGCAGTTGGAGCAATCAGCCCCAGCATTTT
CDR3: CASKEGSWSNQPQHF

size: .
D: .
J: TRBJ1-4
V: TRBV29-1
DNA: TGCAGCGTGGGCCAAGCGGGTCGGGTGGAAAAACTGTTTTTT
CDR3: CSVGQAGRVEKLFF

size: .
D: TRBD1
J: TRBJ1-5
V: TRBV5-6
DNA: TGTGCCAGCAGCTTTTTCGGGACAGGGGCCAATCAGCCCCAGCATTTT
CDR3: CASSFFGTGANQPQHF

size: .
D: .
J: TRBJ2-7
V: TRBV2
DNA: TGTGCCAGCAGTGCACCCCCAGCGGAGCAGTACTTC
CDR3: CASSAPPAEQYF

size: .
D: .
J: TRBJ2-3
V: TRBV7-2
DNA: TGTGCCAGCAGCCCTCTCGGTAGCACAGATACGCAGTATTTT
CDR3: CASSPLGSTDTQYF

size: .
D: TRBD1
J: TRBJ1-1
V: TRBV19
DNA: TGTGCCAGCCGGGACAGTTTGAACACTGAAGCTTTCTTT
CDR3: CASRDSLNTEAFF

size: .
D: .
J: TRBJ2-7
V: TRBV19
DNA: TGTGCCACCGCGGTAACTTCCTACGAGCAGTACTTC
CDR3: CATAVTSYEQYF

size: .
D: .
J: TRBJ1-6
V: TRBV28
DNA: TGTGCCAGCAGTTTACCGGGGTATAATTCACCCCTCCACTTT
CDR3: CASSLPGYNSPLHF

size: .
D: TRBD1
J: TRBJ2-7
V: TRBV6-5
DNA: TGTGCCAGCAATTCGGGACAGGGGGCCTACGAGCAGTACTTC
CDR3: CASNSGQGAYEQYF

size: .
D: .
J: TRBJ1-2
V: TRBV12-3/TRBV12-4
DNA: TGTGCCAGCTCGGAGGGCAGTACCTATGGCTACACCTTC
CDR3: CASSEGSTYGYTF

size: .
D: .
J: TRBJ1-6
V: TRBV5-4
DNA: TGCGCCTCCCGGACAGCCGATAATTCACCCCTCCACTTT
CDR3: CASRTADNSPLHF

size: .
D: .
J: TRBJ2-5
V: TRBV7-6
DNA: TGTGCCAGCAGCTTAGTGCCCAGCAGGGAGACCCAGTACTTC
CDR3: CASSLVPSRETQYF

size: .
D: TRBD2
J: TRBJ2-3
V: TRBV27
DNA: TGTGCCAGCTCCAGGGGGACTAGCGGGTCAGATACGCAGTATTTT
CDR3: CASSRGTSGSDTQYF

size: .
D: TRBD1
J: TRBJ1-1
V: TRBV19
DNA: TGTGCCAGTAGTCCCCGGGACAGCCGCGATGAAGCTTTCTTT
CDR3: CASSPRDSRDEAFF

size: .
D: .
J: TRBJ1-2
V: TRBV2
DNA: TGTGCCAGCAGTCTTGAACATAACTATGGCTACACCTTC
CDR3: CASSLEHNYGYTF

size: .
D: TRBD2
J: TRBJ2-2
V: TRBV28
DNA: TGTGCCAGCGGACTAGCGGGTCTAACGGAGCTGTTTTTT
CDR3: CASGLAGLTELFF

size: .
D: .
J: TRBJ2-2
V: TRBV10-3
DNA: TGTGCCATCAGTGATCGGGGGGCGCCCACCGGGGAGCTGTTTTTT
CDR3: CAISDRGAPTGELFF

size: .
D: .
J: TRBJ2-1
V: TRBV18
DNA: TGTGCCAGTCACCCCGATCGGGGGGAGCAGTTCTTC
CDR3: CASHPDRGEQFF

size: .
D: .
J: TRBJ1-6
V: TRBV11-2
DNA: TGTGCCAGCAGCGACAGCTATAATTCACCCCTCCACTTT
CDR3: CASSDSYNSPLHF

size: .
D: .
J: TRBJ1-4
V: TRBV5-4
DNA: TGTGCCAGCAGCTCCCAGGGTGGTGAAAAACTGTTTTTT
CDR3: CASSSQGGEKLFF

size: .
D: .
J: TRBJ1-1
V: TRBV5-1
DNA: TGCGCCAGCAGCTCGCAAGGACAGCTGAACACTGAAGCTTTCTTT
CDR3: CASSSQGQLNTEAFF

size: once
D: .
J: TRBJ2-7
V: TRBV6-5
DNA: TGTGCCCCCATTGGTACAGGGATTTTCATATTC
CDR3: CAPIGTGIFIF

size: .
D: .
J: TRBJ2-1
V: TRBV12-5
DNA: TGTGCTAGTGGCAATGGACAGTCCTCCTACAATGAGCAGTTCTTC
CDR3: CASGNGQSSYNEQFF

size: once
D: .
J: TRBJ1-4
V: TRBV7-9
DNA: TGTGCCAGCAGCCAAAGTCGGGATTTGATTAATGAAAAACTGTTTTTT
CDR3: CASSQSRDLINEKLFF

size: .
D: TRBD1
J: TRBJ2-1
V: TRBV28
DNA: TGTGCCAGCAGCCTGGGGACAGGGGGGTACAATGAGCAGTTCTTC
CDR3: CASSLGTGGYNEQFF

size: .
D: .
J: TRBJ2-6
V: TRBV28
DNA: TGTGCCAGCATGAGAGGAAGCTCTGGGGCCAACGTCCTGACTTTC
CDR3: CASMRGSSGANVLTF

size: .
D: .
J: TRBJ1-4
V: TRBV7-9
DNA: TGTGCCAGCAGCTTAGGGGGCCCCTTGAGTGAAAAACTGTTTTTT
CDR3: CASSLGGPLSEKLFF

size: .
D: .
J: TRBJ2-5
V: TRBV18
DNA: TGTGCCAGCTCACCACTCACAGGAAATCAAGAGACCCAGTACTTC
CDR3: CASSPLTGNQETQYF

size: .
D: .
J: TRBJ1-1
V: TRBV5-1
DNA: TGCGCCAGCGCTCTCGGGAGGGCGACTGAAGCTTTCTTT
CDR3: CASALGRATEAFF

size: .
D: .
J: TRBJ2-5
V: TRBV6-5
DNA: TGTGCCAGCAACTACCAGGGGCAAGAGACCCAGTACTTC
CDR3: CASNYQGQETQYF